This entry lists 28 T cell receptor beta chains sequenced from one sample in a study of blood T cells in healthy people across ages. A J-beta primer mix and a sample-barcoded 5' primer were used in a second PCR of about 7 to 12 cycles. TCRdb passed the 5' RACE reads through MiXCR, listing each CDR3 protein once. In the table there are 580,000 or so distinct CDR3 sequences, around 50% of which are singletons. Material: blood. Every receptor here comes from an elderly man in good health.

The J gene is TRBJ1-2, the V gene TRBV4-3; D is unresolved. The V and J ends lost 0 bases and 4 bases respectively, with 9 bases between them. This CDR3 is built from 14 residues. Germline CDR1 is LGHNA and CDR2 is YSLEER. The CDR3 here is CASSQESAVYGYTF. The CDR3 bases are TGCGCCAGCAGCCAAGAATCGGCAGTCTATGGCTACACCTTC.

This chain uses TRBV7-8 with TRBJ1-5; maybe TRBD1 (5 bases). Germline CDR1 and CDR2: SGHVS and FQNEAQ. V lost 5 bases and J 5 bases, leaving 19 bases between the germline ends. The CDR3 covers 16 residues. CDR3 in amino acids: CASSTRTSRAYQPQHF. As DNA, the CDR3 is TGTGCCAGCAGCACAAGGACAAGTAGGGCCTATCAGCCCCAGCATTTT.

The chain combines TRBV2 with TRBJ2-1; perhaps TRBD2 as D (7 bases). This CDR3 spans 15 amino acids. Germline values: CDR1 SNHLY, CDR2 FYNNEI. Trimming removed 4 bases at V and 2 bases at J, with 12 bases between. The chain's CDR3 is CASSADGGPYNEQFF. CDR3 nucleotides: TGTGCCAGCAGTGCTGACGGGGGGCCCTACAATGAGCAGTTCTTC. The whole variable domain, filled in from reference TRBV2 and TRBJ2-1, reads EPEVTQTPSHQVTQMGQEVILRCVPISNHLYFYWYRQILGQKVEFLVSFYNNEISEKSEIFDDQFSVERPDGSNFTLKIRSTKLEDSAMYFCASSADGGPYNEQFFGPGTRLTVL.

J is TRBJ2-3 and V is TRBV7-2, with D perhaps matching TRBD1 (6 bases). Trimming pared 7 bases from V and 2 bases from J, leaving 13 bases between. CDR3 length: 14 amino acids. Germline V gives CDR1 SGHTA, CDR2 FQGNSA. DNA of the CDR3: TGTGCCAGCAAGGGACACCCATCCACAGATACGCAGTATTTT. Its protein product is CASKGHPSTDTQYF.

As DNA, the CDR3 is TGCAGTGCTAGGTCCGGGGGGGCCGGTGAGACCCAGTACTTC. Amino acid sequence: CSARSGGAGETQYF. V and J are TRBV20-1 and TRBJ2-7; 8 nucleotides agree with TRBD2. TRBJ2-5 explains the end of the DNA better; the J call may be wrong. CDR3 length equals 14 residues. Germline V lookup: CDR1 DFQATT, CDR2 SNEGSKA (reference sequence).

Only a few counts were recorded for this clonotype. The chain is built from TRBV20-1 and TRBJ2-7; weak D call: TRBD2 (5 bases). Germline lookup yields CDR1 DFQATT and CDR2 SNEGSKA (reference sequence). The germline V and J ends were trimmed by 5 bases and 3 bases, with 14 bases remaining between them. The CDR3 runs 13 residues. CDR3 region: CSAPDRGFYEQYF. Here the CDR3 DNA reads TGCAGTGCTCCGGACCGGGGATTCTACGAGCAGTACTTC.

The chain combines TRBV7-6 with TRBJ2-7; D perhaps matches TRBD1 (6 bases). V shed 0 bases and J shed 0 bases, with 9 bases lying between them. Germline loops: CDR1 SGHVS, CDR2 FNYEAQ. This CDR3 region has 15 residues. This chain's CDR3 is CASSLAPDSSYEQYF. The CDR3 DNA reads TGTGCCAGCAGCTTAGCTCCGGACAGCTCCTACGAGCAGTACTTC.

V usage is TRBV5-1 and J usage is TRBJ2-5, with 9 bases fitting TRBD2. The closer fit of TRBJ2-7 to the DNA end suggests the J call may be wrong. This CDR3 is 15 amino acids long. Germline CDR1 SGHRS, CDR2 YFSETQ. DNA for the CDR3: TGCGCCAGTAGTAGCGGGGGTCCCGGAAGGGGCGAGCAGTACTTC. This translates into CASSSGGPGRGEQYF.

The chain recombines TRBV20-1 with TRBJ2-1; 9 nucleotides line up with TRBD2. The J segment lost 12 bases and the V segment lost 5 bases, leaving 14 bases of the junction unmatched. Per germline, CDR1 DFQATT and CDR2 SNEGSKA (reference sequence). CDR3 size: 14 residues. CDR3 sequence reads: CSAENIAGVGGQFF. CDR3 nucleotide sequence: TGCAGTGCTGAAAATATAGCGGGGGTCGGCGGGCAGTTCTTC.

A remark on this clonotype: Germline and junction disagree at one end, which may indicate a read error. The chain has TRBV7-2 and TRBJ2-3; D remains ambiguous. The CDR3 sequence is 12 residues long. Germline V gives CDR1 SGHTA, CDR2 FQGNSA. CDR3 sequence: CPSSFFPDTQYF. The CDR3 DNA reads TGTCCCAGCAGCTTTTTTCCTGATACGCAGTATTTT.

This clonotype was seen once. V gene TRBV11-2 combines with J gene TRBJ1-2; the D is unclear. Germline CDR1 and CDR2: SGHAT and FQNNGV. This CDR3 has 12 amino acids. Trimming stripped 3 bases from V and 10 bases from J, with 12 bases between. The CDR3 sequence is CASSLAGGTYTF. As DNA, the CDR3 is TGTGCCAGCAGCTTGGCAGGTGGAACCTACACCTTC.

The chain carries TRBV29-1 and TRBJ2-4; 8 nucleotides agree with TRBD2. The closer fit of TRBJ2-5 to the DNA end suggests the J call may be wrong. Looked up from germline, CDR1 is SQVTM and CDR2 is ANQGSEA. CDR3 length equals 13 residues. CDR3 DNA sequence: TGCAGCGTCGCCGGGGGGGGCGTGGAGACCCAGTACTTC. Its protein is CSVAGGGVETQYF.

A few counts support this clonotype. The CDR3 region has the DNA TGTGCCAGCTCCGGGACAGGGCGCTACGAGCAGTACTTC. This sequence encodes CASSGTGRYEQYF. The chain is built from TRBV7-2 and TRBJ2-7; 9 positions match TRBD1. J was trimmed by 3 bases and V by 8 bases; bases with no gene match: 5. Per germline, CDR1 SGHTA and CDR2 FQGNSA. The CDR3 loop spans 13 amino acids.

The chain has TRBV7-2 and TRBJ1-1; no firm D call. The V gene lost 4 bases and the J gene lost 0 bases, with 15 bases spanning the gap. The CDR3 has 16 amino acids. CDR1 is SGHTA and CDR2 is FQGNSA in the germline V gene. CDR3 loop: CASSSRVLGLNTEAFF. CDR3 bases: TGTGCCAGCAGCTCGCGGGTTTTAGGGCTGAACACTGAAGCTTTCTTT. The full variable domain, in which reference TRBV7-2 and TRBJ1-1 provide the parts outside the CDR3, is GAGVSQSPSNKVTEKGKDVELRCDPISGHTALYWYRQSLGQGLEFLIYFQGNSAPDKSGLPSDRFSAERTGGSVSTLTIQRTQQEDSAVYLCASSSRVLGLNTEAFFGQGTRLTVV.

This clonotype was seen once. The chain links TRBV28 to TRBJ2-3, with 7 nucleotides matching TRBD2. Germline-derived CDR1 and CDR2 are MDHEN and SYDVKM. J lost 4 bases, V lost 6 bases, and 13 bases had no gene match. The CDR3 is 16 residues long. The CDR3 DNA sequence: TGTGCCAGCAGGCTGACACCCAGCGGGGCCGCAGATACGCAGTATTTT. Its translation: CASRLTPSGAADTQYF.

On this clonotype: One end of the junction varies from germline; a read error may be responsible. This chain joins TRBV7-2 and TRBJ2-4, with D perhaps TRBD2 (6 bases). TRBJ2-7 matches the DNA end more closely, so the J call is doubtful. CDR1 is SGHTA and CDR2 is FQGNSA in the germline V gene. CDR3 length: 12 residues. CDR3 coding DNA: TGTGCCAACAGCTTAGTCGGGGGCGAGCAGTACTTC. It translates to CANSLVGGEQYF.

The V call is TRBV27, the J call TRBJ1-2; D perhaps matches TRBD1 (5 bases). Looked up from germline, CDR1 is MNHEY and CDR2 is SMNVEV (reference sequence). The V and J ends lost 0 bases and 8 bases respectively, with 16 bases between them. The CDR3 is 15 amino acids. The CDR3 nucleotides read TGTGCCAGCAGTTTATCGTTGGGGGGGGAAAAAGGCTACACCTTC. Translating gives CASSLSLGGEKGYTF.

This clonotype has a single count. V is TRBV30 and J is TRBJ2-1, with D perhaps assigned TRBD1 or TRBD2 (5 bases each). The CDR3 loop spans 13 amino acids. Germline V gives CDR1 GTSNPN, CDR2 SVGIG (reference sequence). V was clipped by 4 bases and J by 4 bases, with 11 bases between them. This CDR3 reads CAWKGSSYNEQFF. The CDR3 DNA is TGTGCCTGGAAGGGGAGTTCGTACAATGAGCAGTTCTTC. The full variable domain, its missing parts supplied by reference TRBV30 and TRBJ2-1, is SQTIHQWPATLVQPVGSPLSLECTVEGTSNPNLYWYRQAAGRGLQLLFYSVGIGQISSEVPQNLSASRPQDRQFILSSKKLLLSDSGFYLCAWKGSSYNEQFFGPGTRLTVL.

Regarding this clonotype: A read error may be the cause here, since a much bigger clone is one base away. The V call is TRBV29-1, the J call TRBJ2-5, with D maybe TRBD1 (5 bases). V lost 3 bases and J lost 11, with 19 bases in between. This CDR3 has 13 amino acids. CDR1 is SQVTM and CDR2 is ANQGSEA in the germline V gene. The CDR3 is CSVDVRTFNEQYF. The CDR3 region has the DNA TGCAGCGTTGACGTCCGGACATTCAATGAGCAGTACTTC.

This clonotype was counted once. V is TRBV11-2 and J is TRBJ2-3; D is unresolved. The CDR3 contains 15 residues. Per germline, CDR1 SGHAT and CDR2 FQNNGV. Trimming took 2 bases from V and 0 from J, leaving 9 bases between them. The CDR3 sequence: CASSLPVDSTDTQYF. The CDR3 DNA follows: TGTGCCAGCAGCTTACCTGTTGACAGCACAGATACGCAGTATTTT.

This clonotype has a handful of counts. V and J are TRBV4-3 and TRBJ2-1; D call uncertain. Between the trimmed V and J ends, which lost 0 bases and 1 base, there was a span of 7 bases. This CDR3 has 15 residues. Germline V gives CDR1 LGHNA, CDR2 YSLEER. The CDR3 reads CASSQDSQSYNEQFF. The CDR3 region has the DNA TGCGCCAGCAGCCAAGACTCCCAATCCTACAATGAGCAGTTCTTC.

Details on this clonotype: This may stem from a read error, because a much larger clone lies one nucleotide away. The rearrangement joins TRBV6-6 to TRBJ1-5; a possible D gene is TRBD1 (5 bases). V was clipped by 2 bases and J by 3 bases, with 11 bases between them. In germline, CDR1 is MNHNY, CDR2 SVGAGI (reference sequence). The length of the CDR3 is 15 residues. The CDR3, as DNA: TGTGCCAGCAGTTACGGACACCTCATCAATCAGCCCCAGCATTTT. It yields the protein CASSYGHLINQPQHF.

This clonotype was found many times. This rearrangement joins TRBV6-6 to TRBJ2-7; the match to TRBD1 covers 8 bases. The CDR3 sequence is 14 residues long. The ends lost 6 bases at V and 7 bases at J; junction bases unmatched: 11. From germline, CDR1 is MNHNY and CDR2 SVGAGI (reference sequence). This CDR3 is CASRDAGGTVEQYF. In nucleotides, the CDR3 is TGTGCCAGCAGAGACGCAGGGGGCACGGTAGAGCAGTACTTC.

V and J are TRBV20-1 and TRBJ1-2; a weak D match, TRBD1 (6 bases). This CDR3 is built from 13 residues. Germline-derived CDR1 and CDR2 are DFQATT and SNEGSKA (reference sequence). V was trimmed by 4 bases and J by 7 bases, leaving 16 bases between them. Here the CDR3 DNA reads TGCAGTGCTACCCGACAGGTTACTAGTGGCTACACCTTC. It encodes CSATRQVTSGYTF.

J is TRBJ2-5 and V is TRBV6-5; TRBD2 aligns across 7 bases. After removal of 2 bases from V and 2 bases from J, the junction contained 8 bases not matched to a gene. CDR1 is MNHEY and CDR2 is SVGAGI in the germline V gene. There are 16 residues in the CDR3. CDR3: CASSYGSGVRQETQYF. The CDR3 nucleotides read TGTGCCAGCAGTTACGGCAGCGGGGTTAGACAAGAGACCCAGTACTTC.

This clonotype was seen more than once but under ten times. J is TRBJ2-5 and V is TRBV27; D possibly corresponds to TRBD1 (6 bases). Germline CDR1 MNHEY, CDR2 SMNVEV (reference sequence). The CDR3 runs 15 residues. V was pared by 3 bases and J by 2 bases, with 13 bases between. Here the CDR3 reads CASSFRGWGQETQYF. CDR3 coding DNA: TGTGCCAGCAGTTTCAGGGGCTGGGGGCAAGAGACCCAGTACTTC.

The chain recombines TRBV20-1 with TRBJ2-3; D perhaps matches TRBD2 (6 bases). Trimming removed 2 bases at V and 4 bases at J, with 10 bases between. CDR1 and CDR2 from the germline V gene are DFQATT and SNEGSKA (reference sequence). The CDR3 spans 13 residues. The CDR3 spells CSARRLGADTQYF. Written as DNA, the CDR3 is TGCAGTGCTAGAAGACTAGGCGCAGATACGCAGTATTTT.

Ten or more counts support this clonotype. The chain carries TRBV6-6 and TRBJ2-6; D remains unclear. CDR1 is MNHNY and CDR2 is SVGAGI in the germline V gene (reference sequence). This CDR3 comprises 15 residues. Between the trimmed V and J ends, which lost 0 bases and 2 bases, there was a span of 5 bases. DNA for the CDR3: TGTGCCAGCAGTTACTCGGGGACTGGGGCCAACGTCCTGACTTTC. Protein product: CASSYSGTGANVLTF.